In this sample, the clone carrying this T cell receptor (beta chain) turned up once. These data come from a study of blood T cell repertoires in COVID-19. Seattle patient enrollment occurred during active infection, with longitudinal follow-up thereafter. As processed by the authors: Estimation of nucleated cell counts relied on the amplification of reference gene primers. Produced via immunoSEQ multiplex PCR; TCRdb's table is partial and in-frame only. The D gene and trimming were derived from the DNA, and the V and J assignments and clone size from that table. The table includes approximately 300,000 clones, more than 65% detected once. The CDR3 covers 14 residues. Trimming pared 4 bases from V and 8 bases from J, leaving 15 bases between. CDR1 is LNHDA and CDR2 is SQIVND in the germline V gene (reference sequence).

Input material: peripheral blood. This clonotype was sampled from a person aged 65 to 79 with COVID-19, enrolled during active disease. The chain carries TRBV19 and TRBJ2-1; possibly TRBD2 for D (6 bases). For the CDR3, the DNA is TGTGCCAGTAGTACCGCTTTGGGGGGACATGAGCAGTTCTTC. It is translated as CASSTALGGHEQFF.